This T cell receptor beta chain was sequenced in a study of blood T cell repertoires in COVID-19. Assay used: immunoSEQ multiplex PCR; TCRdb lists only in-frame clones, some missing. The sample records approximately 430,000 clones, 75% to 90% being singletons. Trimming removed 2 bases from V and 7 bases from J; junction bases left unmatched: 4. This CDR3 region has 14 residues. From germline, CDR1 is MNHEY and CDR2 SVGAGI. The rearrangement joins TRBV6-5 to TRBJ2-1, with 8 bases that match TRBD2. The material sequenced was peripheral blood. This receptor was identified in a woman aged 25 to 45 with active or convalescent COVID-19. This CDR3 is CASSYQRGLNEQFF. The CDR3 region has the DNA TGTGCCAGCAGTTACCAGCGGGGGTTGAATGAGCAGTTCTTC.